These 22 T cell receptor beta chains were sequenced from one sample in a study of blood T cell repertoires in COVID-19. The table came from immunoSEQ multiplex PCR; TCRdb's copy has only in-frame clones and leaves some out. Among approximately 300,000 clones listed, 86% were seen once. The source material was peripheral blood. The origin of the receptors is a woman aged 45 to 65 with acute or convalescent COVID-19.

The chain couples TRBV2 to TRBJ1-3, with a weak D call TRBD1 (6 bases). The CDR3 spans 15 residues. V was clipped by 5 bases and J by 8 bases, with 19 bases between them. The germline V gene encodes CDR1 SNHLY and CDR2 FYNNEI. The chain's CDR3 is CASSSTGGLGYTIYF. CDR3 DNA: TGTGCCAGCAGTTCGACAGGTGGGCTTGGTTACACCATATATTTT.

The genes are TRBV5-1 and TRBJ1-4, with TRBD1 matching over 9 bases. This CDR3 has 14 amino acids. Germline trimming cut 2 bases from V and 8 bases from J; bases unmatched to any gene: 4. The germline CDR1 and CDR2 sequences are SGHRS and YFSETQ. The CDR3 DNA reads TGCGCCAGCAGCTTACAGGGGGCCGCCGAAAAACTGTTTTTT. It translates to CASSLQGAAEKLFF. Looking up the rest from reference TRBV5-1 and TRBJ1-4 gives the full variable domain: KAGVTQTPRYLIKTRGQQVTLSCSPISGHRSVSWYQQTPGQGLQFLFEYFSETQRNKGNFPGRFSGRQFSNSRSEMNVSTLELGDSALYLCASSLQGAAEKLFFGSGTQLSVL.

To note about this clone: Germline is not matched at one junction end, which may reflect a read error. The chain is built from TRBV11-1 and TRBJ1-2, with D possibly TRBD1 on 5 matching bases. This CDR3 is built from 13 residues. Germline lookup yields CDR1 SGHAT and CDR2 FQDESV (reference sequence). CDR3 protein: CASSFGGVYGYTF. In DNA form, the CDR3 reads TGTGCCAGCAGCTTTGGAGGGGTCTATGGCTACACTTTC.

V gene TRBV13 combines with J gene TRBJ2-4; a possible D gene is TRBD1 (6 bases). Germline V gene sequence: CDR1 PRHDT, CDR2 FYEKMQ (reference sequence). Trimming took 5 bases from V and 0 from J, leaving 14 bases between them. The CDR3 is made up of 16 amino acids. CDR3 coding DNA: TGTGCCAGCAGCCCCCGGACAGCTCTAGCCAAAAACATTCAGTACTTC. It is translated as CASSPRTALAKNIQYF.

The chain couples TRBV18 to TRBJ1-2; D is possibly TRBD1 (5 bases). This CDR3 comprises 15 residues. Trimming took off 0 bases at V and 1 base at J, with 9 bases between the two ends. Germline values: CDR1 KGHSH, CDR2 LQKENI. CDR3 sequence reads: CASSPPRGGNYGYTF. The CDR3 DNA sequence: TGTGCCAGCTCACCACCTCGGGGGGGTAACTATGGCTACACCTTC.

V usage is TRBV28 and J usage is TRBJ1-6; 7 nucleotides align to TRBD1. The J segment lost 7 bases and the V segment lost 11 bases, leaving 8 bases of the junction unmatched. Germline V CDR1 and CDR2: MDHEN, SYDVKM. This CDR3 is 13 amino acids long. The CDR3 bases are TGTGCCCACAGGGGCCCCGGGAATTCACCCCTCCACTTT. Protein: CAHRGPGNSPLHF. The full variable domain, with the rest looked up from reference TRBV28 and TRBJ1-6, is DVKVTQSSRYLVKRTGEKVFLECVQDMDHENMFWYRQDPGLGLRLIYFSYDVKMKEKGDIPEGYSVSREKKERFSLILESASTNQTSMYLCAHRGPGNSPLHFGNGTRLTVT.

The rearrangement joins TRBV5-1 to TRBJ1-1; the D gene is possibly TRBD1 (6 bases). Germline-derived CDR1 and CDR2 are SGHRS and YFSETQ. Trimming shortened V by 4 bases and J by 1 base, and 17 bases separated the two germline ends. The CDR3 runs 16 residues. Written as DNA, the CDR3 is TGCGCCAGCAGCCGCACCCAGACAGGACGGAACACTGAAGCTTTCTTT. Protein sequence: CASSRTQTGRNTEAFF.

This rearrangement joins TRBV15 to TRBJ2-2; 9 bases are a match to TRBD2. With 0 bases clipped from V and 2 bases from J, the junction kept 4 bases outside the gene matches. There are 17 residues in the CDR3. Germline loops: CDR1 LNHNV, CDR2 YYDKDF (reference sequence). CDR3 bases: TGTGCCACCAGCAGAGATTCGACTAGCGGAAACACCGGGGAGCTGTTTTTT. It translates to CATSRDSTSGNTGELFF.

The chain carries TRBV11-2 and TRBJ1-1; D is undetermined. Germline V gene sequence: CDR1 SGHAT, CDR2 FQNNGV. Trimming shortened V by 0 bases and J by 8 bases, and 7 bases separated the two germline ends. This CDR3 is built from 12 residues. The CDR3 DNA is TGTGCCAGCAGCTTAGATTGGGCAGAAGCTTTCTTT. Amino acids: CASSLDWAEAFF.

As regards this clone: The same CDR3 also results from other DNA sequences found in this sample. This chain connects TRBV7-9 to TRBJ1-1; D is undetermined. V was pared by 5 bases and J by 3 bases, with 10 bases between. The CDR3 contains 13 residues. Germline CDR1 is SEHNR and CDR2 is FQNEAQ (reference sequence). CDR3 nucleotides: TGTGCCAGCAGCCTACGGGGTGACACTGAAGCTTTCTTT. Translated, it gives CASSLRGDTEAFF.

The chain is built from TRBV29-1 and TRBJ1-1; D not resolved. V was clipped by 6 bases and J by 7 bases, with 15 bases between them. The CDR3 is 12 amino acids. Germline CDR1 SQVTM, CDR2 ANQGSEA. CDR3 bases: TGCAGCGTCCTAAGGACTGAGTATGAAGCTTTCTTT. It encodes CSVLRTEYEAFF.

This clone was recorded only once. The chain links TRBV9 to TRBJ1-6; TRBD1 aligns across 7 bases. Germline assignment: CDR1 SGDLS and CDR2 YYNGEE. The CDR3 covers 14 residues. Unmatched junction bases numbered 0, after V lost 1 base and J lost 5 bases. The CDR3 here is CASSVQGDNSPLHF. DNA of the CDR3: TGTGCCAGCAGCGTACAGGGGGATAATTCACCCCTCCACTTT.

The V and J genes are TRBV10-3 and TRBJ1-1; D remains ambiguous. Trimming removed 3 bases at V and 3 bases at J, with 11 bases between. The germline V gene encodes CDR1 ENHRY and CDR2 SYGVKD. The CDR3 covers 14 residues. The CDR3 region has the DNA TGTGCCATCAGTGAACGGACCGGGGACACTGAAGCTTTCTTT. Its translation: CAISERTGDTEAFF.

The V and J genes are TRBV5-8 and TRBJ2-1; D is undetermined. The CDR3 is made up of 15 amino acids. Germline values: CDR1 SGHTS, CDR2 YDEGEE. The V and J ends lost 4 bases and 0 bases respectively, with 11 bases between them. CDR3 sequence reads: CASSLTPSSYNEQFF. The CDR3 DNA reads TGTGCCAGCAGCCTCACCCCGAGCTCCTACAATGAGCAGTTCTTC. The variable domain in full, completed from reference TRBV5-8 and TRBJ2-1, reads EAGVTQSPTHLIKTRGQQATLRCSPISGHTSVYWYQQALGLGLQFLLWYDEGEERNRGNFPPRFSGRQFPNYSSELNVNALELEDSALYLCASSLTPSSYNEQFFGPGTRLTVL.

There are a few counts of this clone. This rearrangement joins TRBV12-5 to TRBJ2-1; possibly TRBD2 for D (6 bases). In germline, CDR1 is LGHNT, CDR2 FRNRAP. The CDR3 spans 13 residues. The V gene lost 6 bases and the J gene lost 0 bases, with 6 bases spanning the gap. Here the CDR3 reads CASGTSSYNEQFF. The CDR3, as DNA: TGTGCTAGTGGGACTAGCTCCTACAATGAGCAGTTCTTC.

The CDR3: CASSFSGNSYEQYF. CDR3 coding DNA: TGTGCCAGCAGCTTTAGCGGGAACTCCTACGAGCAGTACTTC. The rearrangement uses TRBV11-3 and TRBJ2-7; 8 bases match TRBD2. V trimming: 3 bases; J trimming: 0 bases; junction bases outside the gene matches: 1. The CDR3 spans 14 residues. Per the germline V gene, CDR1 is SGHNT and CDR2 is YENEEA. Together with reference TRBV11-3 and TRBJ2-7, the CDR3 gives the full variable domain: EAGVVQSPRYKIIEKKQPVAFWCNPISGHNTLYWYLQNLGQGPELLIRYENEEAVDDSQLPKDRFSAERLKGVDSTLKIQPAELGDSAVYLCASSFSGNSYEQYFGPGTRLTVT.

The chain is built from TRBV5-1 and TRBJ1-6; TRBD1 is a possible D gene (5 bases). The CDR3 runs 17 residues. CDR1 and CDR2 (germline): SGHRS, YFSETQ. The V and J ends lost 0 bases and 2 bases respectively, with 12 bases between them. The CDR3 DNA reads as TGCGCCAGCAGCTTGGAGCCAGGGCAGGCCTATAATTCACCCCTCCACTTT. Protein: CASSLEPGQAYNSPLHF.

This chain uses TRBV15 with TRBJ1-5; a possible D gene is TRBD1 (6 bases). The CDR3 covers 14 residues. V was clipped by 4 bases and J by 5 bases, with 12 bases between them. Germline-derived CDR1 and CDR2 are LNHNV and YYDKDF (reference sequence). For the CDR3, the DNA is TGTGCCACCAGCACGACAGGTGGGTATCAGCCCCAGCATTTT. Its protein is CATSTTGGYQPQHF. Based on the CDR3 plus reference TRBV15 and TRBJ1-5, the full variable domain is DAMVIQNPRYQVTQFGKPVTLSCSQTLNHNVMYWYQQKSSQAPKLLFHYYDKDFNNEADTPDNFQSRRPNTSFCFLDIRSPGLGDTAMYLCATSTTGGYQPQHFGDGTRLSIL.

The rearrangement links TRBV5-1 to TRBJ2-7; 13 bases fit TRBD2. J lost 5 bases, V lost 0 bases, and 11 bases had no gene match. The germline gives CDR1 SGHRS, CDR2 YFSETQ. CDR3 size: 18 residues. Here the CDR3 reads CASSLATSGRAGGHEQYF. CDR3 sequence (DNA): TGCGCCAGCAGCTTGGCCACTAGCGGGAGGGCCGGGGGCCACGAGCAGTACTTC.

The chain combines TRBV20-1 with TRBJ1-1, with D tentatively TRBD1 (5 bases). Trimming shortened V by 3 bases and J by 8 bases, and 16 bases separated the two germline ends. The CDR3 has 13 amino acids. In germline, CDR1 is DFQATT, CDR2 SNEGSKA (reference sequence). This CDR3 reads CSASRPGGREAFF. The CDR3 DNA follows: TGCAGTGCTAGTAGACCGGGGGGTAGGGAAGCTTTCTTT.

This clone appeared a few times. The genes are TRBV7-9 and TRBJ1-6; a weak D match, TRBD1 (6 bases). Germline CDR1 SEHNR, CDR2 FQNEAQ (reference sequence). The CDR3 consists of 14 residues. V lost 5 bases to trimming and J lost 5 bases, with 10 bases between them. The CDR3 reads CASSPTGNNSPLHF. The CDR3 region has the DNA TGTGCCAGCAGCCCCACAGGGAATAATTCACCCCTCCACTTT.

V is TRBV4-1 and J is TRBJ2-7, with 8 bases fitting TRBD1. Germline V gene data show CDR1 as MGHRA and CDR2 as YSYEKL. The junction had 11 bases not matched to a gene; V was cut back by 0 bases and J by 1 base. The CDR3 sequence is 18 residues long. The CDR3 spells CASSQEGGPGGASYEQYF. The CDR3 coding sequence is TGCGCCAGCAGCCAAGAAGGGGGCCCAGGGGGCGCGTCCTACGAGCAGTACTTC.